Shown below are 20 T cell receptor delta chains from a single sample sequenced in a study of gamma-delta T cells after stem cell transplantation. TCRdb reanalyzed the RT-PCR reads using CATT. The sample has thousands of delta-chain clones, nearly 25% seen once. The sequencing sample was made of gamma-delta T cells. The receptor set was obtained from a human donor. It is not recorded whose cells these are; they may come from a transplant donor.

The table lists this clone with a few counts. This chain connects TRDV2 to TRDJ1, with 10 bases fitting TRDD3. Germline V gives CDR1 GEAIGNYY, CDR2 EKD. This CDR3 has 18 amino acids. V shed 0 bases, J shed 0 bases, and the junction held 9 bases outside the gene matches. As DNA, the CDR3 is TGTGCCTGTGACACCGTCGGACTGGGGGATTATAACACCGATAAACTCATCTTT. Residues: CACDTVGLGDYNTDKLIF.

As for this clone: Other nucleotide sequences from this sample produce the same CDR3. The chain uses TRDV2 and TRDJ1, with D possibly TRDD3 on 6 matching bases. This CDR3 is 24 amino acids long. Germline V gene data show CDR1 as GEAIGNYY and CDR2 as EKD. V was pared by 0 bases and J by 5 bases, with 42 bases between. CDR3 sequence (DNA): TGTGCCTGTGACACCATAATTACCGACGAACGTACTCGGGGATCCTCACCAACGTCTGATAAACTCATCTTT. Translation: CACDTIITDERTRGSSPTSDKLIF.

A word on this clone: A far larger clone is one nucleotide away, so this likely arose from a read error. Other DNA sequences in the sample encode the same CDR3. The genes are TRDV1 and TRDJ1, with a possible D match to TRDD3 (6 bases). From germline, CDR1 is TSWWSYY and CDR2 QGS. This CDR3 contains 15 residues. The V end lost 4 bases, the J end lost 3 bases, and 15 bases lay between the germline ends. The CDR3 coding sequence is TGTGCTCTTGGGGGACTGGGAGATTATGCCGATAAACTCATCTTT. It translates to CALGGLGDYADKLIF.

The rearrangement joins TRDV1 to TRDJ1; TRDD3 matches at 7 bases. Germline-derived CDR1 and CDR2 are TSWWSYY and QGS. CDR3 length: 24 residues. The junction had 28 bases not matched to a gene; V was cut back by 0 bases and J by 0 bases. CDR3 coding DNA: TGTGCTCTTGGGGAACTAGGGGTAAGCCTCACTACTGGGGTCTCCGTGGGGTACACCGATAAACTCATCTTT. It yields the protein CALGELGVSLTTGVSVGYTDKLIF.

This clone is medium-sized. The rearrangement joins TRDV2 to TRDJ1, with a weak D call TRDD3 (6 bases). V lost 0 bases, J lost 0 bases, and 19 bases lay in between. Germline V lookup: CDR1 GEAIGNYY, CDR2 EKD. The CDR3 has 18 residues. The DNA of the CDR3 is TGTGCCTGTGACACCCTTAGGGGAGCTGGGGATTACACCGATAAACTCATCTTT. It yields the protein CACDTLRGAGDYTDKLIF.

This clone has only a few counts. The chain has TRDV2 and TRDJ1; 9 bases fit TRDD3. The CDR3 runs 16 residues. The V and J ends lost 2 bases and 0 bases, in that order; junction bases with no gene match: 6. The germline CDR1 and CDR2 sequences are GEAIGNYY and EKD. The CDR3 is CACDSSWGINTDKLIF. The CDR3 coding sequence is TGTGCCTGTGACAGCTCTTGGGGGATAAACACCGATAAACTCATCTTT.

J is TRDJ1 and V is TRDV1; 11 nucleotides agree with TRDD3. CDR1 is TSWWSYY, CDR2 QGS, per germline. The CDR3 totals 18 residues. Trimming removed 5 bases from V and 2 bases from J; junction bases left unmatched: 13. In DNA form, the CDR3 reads TGTGCTCTTGGGAGTATCCTACTGGGGGATAGTACGACCGATAAACTCATCTTT. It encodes CALGSILLGDSTTDKLIF.

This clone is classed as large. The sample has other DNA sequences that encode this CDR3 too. Here the CDR3 DNA reads TGTGCCTGTGACACCTTACTGGGGGATACCAATAAACTCATCTTT. This sequence encodes CACDTLLGDTNKLIF. The chain employs TRDV2 and TRDJ1, with TRDD3 matching 12 bases. V trimming: 0 bases; J trimming: 6 bases; junction bases outside the gene matches: 4. CDR1 GEAIGNYY and CDR2 EKD come from the germline V gene. This CDR3 region has 15 residues.

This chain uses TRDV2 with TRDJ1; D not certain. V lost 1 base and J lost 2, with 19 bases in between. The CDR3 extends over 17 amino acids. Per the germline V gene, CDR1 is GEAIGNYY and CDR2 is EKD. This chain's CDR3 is CACDTIPTILKTDKLIF. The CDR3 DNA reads TGTGCCTGTGACACTATTCCCACCATACTGAAGACCGATAAACTCATCTTT.

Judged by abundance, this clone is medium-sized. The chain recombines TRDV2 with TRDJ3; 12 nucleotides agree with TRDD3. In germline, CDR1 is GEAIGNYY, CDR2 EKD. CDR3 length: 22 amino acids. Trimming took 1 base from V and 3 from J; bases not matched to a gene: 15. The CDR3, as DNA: TGTGCCTGTGACACTTCTTTTACTGGGGGATACATTCCTCGCTGGGACACCCGACAGATGTTTTTC. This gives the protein CACDTSFTGGYIPRWDTRQMFF.

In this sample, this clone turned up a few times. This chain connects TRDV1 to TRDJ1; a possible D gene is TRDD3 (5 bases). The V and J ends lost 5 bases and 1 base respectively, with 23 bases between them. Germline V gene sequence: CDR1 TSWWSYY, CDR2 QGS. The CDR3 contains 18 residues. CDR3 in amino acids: CALGFSGFLILATDKLIF. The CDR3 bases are TGTGCTCTTGGGTTTTCCGGGTTTTTGATACTCGCCACCGATAAACTCATCTTT.

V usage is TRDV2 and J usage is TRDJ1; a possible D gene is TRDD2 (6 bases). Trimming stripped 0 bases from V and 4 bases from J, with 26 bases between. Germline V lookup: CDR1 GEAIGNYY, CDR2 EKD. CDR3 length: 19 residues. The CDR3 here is CACDTAWSYALTTFDKLIF. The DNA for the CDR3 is TGTGCCTGTGACACCGCGTGGTCCTACGCCCTTACTACATTCGATAAACTCATCTTT.

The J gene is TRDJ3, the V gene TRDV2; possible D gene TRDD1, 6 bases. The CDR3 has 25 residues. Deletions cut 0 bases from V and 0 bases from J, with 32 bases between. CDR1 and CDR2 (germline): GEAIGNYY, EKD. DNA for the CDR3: TGTGCCTGTGACACCGGGTATCCGGGAAATATACTGAGGGACCTCCGCTCCTGGGACACCCGACAGATGTTTTTC. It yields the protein CACDTGYPGNILRDLRSWDTRQMFF.

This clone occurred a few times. CDR3 coding DNA: TGTGCCTGTGACACCGCGGCTGGGGCCTCCTGGGACACCCGACAGATGTTTTTC. Translated: CACDTAAGASWDTRQMFF. The chain joins TRDV2 to TRDJ3; TRDD3 is a possible D gene (6 bases). From germline, CDR1 is GEAIGNYY and CDR2 EKD. Between the trimmed V and J ends, which lost 0 bases and 0 bases, there was a span of 11 bases. The CDR3 is 18 amino acids.

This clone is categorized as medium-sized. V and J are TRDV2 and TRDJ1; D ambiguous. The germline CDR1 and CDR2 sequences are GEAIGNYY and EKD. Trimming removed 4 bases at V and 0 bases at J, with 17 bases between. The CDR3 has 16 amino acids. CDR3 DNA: TGTGCCTGTGAGCCGATGGGACCCCAATACACCGATAAACTCATCTTT. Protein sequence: CACEPMGPQYTDKLIF.

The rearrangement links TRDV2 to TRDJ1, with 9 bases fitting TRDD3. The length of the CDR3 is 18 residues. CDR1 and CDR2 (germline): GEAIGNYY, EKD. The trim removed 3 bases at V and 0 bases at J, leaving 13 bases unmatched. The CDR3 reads CACDETGGPLPHTDKLIF. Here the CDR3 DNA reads TGTGCCTGTGACGAAACTGGGGGACCCCTCCCCCACACCGATAAACTCATCTTT.

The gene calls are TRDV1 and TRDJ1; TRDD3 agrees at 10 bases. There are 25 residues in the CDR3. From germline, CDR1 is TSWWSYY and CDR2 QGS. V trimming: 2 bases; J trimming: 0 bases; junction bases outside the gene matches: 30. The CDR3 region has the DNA TGTGCTCTTGGGGAATTTCCTGGACACACACCCATGCTGGGGGATAAGCTCATATACACCGATAAACTCATCTTT. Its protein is CALGEFPGHTPMLGDKLIYTDKLIF.

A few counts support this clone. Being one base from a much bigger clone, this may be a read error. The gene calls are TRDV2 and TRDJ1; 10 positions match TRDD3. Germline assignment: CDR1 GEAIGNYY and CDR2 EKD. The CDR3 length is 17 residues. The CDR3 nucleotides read TGTGCCTGTGACACCGTCCACTGGGGGATCCTCACCGGTAAACTCATCTTT. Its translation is CACDTVHWGILTGKLIF.

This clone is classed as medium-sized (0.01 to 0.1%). The CDR3 DNA follows: TGTGCCTGTAAATCCCTACTGGGGGATACGAGCGATAAACTCATCTTT. This codes for CACKSLLGDTSDKLIF. The rearrangement links TRDV2 to TRDJ1, with 13 bases identical to TRDD3. The CDR3 contains 16 residues. The germline gives CDR1 GEAIGNYY, CDR2 EKD. The junction had 10 bases not matched to a gene; V was cut back by 6 bases and J by 4 bases.

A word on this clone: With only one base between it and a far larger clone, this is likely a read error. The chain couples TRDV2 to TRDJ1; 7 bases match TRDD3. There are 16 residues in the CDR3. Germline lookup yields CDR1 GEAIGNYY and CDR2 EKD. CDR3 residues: CASDSLLGQRADKLIF. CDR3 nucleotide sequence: TGTGCCAGTGACTCCTTACTGGGGCAAAGGGCCGATAAACTCATCTTT.